This TCR beta chain was identified during a study of glioma-infiltrating T cells after dendritic cell vaccination. In the study overall: Treatment, given 2003 to 2012, was autologous tumor lysate-pulsed dendritic cell vaccination.

Indicated time point: after dendritic cell vaccination, including at tumor progression/relapse. Fresh-frozen tumor tissue and more than two years of survival data were available for all. V was pared by 0 bases and J by 6 bases, with 1 base of the junction left unmatched. The CDR3 totals 15 residues. Germline CDR1 reads SEHNR; CDR2 reads FQNEAQ (reference sequence). This table comes from immunoSEQ multiplex PCR, and its TCRdb copy is limited to in-frame clones, with some not included. The sample lists 98,000 or so clones; 80% were seen once. Here the sequenced sample was blood, taken after dendritic cell vaccination. This rearrangement joins TRBV7-9 to TRBJ2-1, with 11 bases fitting TRBD2. The sequence came from a human donor with glioblastoma. In DNA, the CDR3 is TGTGCCAGCAGCTTAGCTAGCGGGGGGGGCAATGAGCAGTTCTTC. This translates into CASSLASGGGNEQFF.